The next 28 T cell receptor beta chains were all read from a single sample in a study of T cells in Graves' hyperthyroidism and ophthalmopathy. Regions amplified from RNA transcripts were the TCR beta CDR3 regions. First-round RT-PCR with HTBI primers amplified the TCR CDR3 region. Each CDR3 protein is one row after TCRdb ran MiXCR on the multiplex PCR reads. In the table there are about 480,000 distinct CDR3 sequences, under 25% of which are singletons. The specimen sequenced was blood. These receptors were obtained from an older woman with Graves' ophthalmopathy.

This clonotype was observed at least ten times. This chain connects TRBV7-2 to TRBJ2-1, with D maybe TRBD2 (6 bases). V was clipped by 5 bases and J by 3 bases, with 14 bases between them. From germline, CDR1 is SGHTA and CDR2 FQGNSA. The CDR3 is made up of 15 amino acids. CDR3 nucleotide sequence: TGTGCCAGCAGCCGACTAGATTGGAACTACAATGAGCAGTTCTTC. This codes for CASSRLDWNYNEQFF.

This chain's CDR3 is CASRIQDGSFYGYTF. The CDR3 DNA reads as TGCGCCAGCAGGATACAGGACGGATCCTTCTATGGCTACACCTTC. V gene TRBV5-1 combines with J gene TRBJ1-2, with D perhaps matching TRBD1 (5 bases). V lost 5 bases and J 4 bases, leaving 18 bases between the germline ends. The germline CDR1 and CDR2 sequences are SGHRS and YFSETQ. The length of the CDR3 is 15 residues.

The chain combines TRBV9 with TRBJ2-7, with D perhaps matching TRBD1 or TRBD2 (5 bases each). The ends were cut back, 3 bases at V and 3 bases at J, with 13 bases in the middle. Germline lookup yields CDR1 SGDLS and CDR2 YYNGEE. The CDR3 extends over 14 amino acids. The CDR3 loop reads CASSGGPENYEQYF. Written as DNA, the CDR3 is TGTGCCAGCAGCGGGGGACCTGAGAACTACGAGCAGTACTTC.

This clonotype was seen repeatedly, ten times or more. The chain carries TRBV29-1 and TRBJ2-7; 11 bases are a match to TRBD1. Germline CDR1 is SQVTM and CDR2 is ANQGSEA. The CDR3 extends over 13 amino acids. The V and J ends lost 3 bases and 2 bases, in that order; junction bases with no gene match: 0. CDR3 in DNA: TGCAGCGTTGAGGGACAGGGGGCCTACGAGCAGTACTTC. It translates to CSVEGQGAYEQYF.

Ten or more counts support this clonotype. The chain combines TRBV28 with TRBJ2-3, with 10 bases identical to TRBD2. The CDR3 has 19 amino acids. CDR1 and CDR2 from the germline V gene are MDHEN and SYDVKM. With V trimmed by 6 bases and J by 2 bases, 17 bases remained unmatched. CDR3: CASSARLQREGRFTDTQYF. The CDR3 nucleotides are TGTGCCAGCAGCGCAAGACTTCAGCGGGAGGGCCGATTCACAGATACGCAGTATTTT.

The chain carries TRBV12-5 and TRBJ2-5; no firm D call. The CDR3 is 13 residues long. Germline CDR1 is LGHNT and CDR2 is FRNRAP. V lost 3 bases to trimming and J lost 1 base, with 6 bases between them. CDR3 residues: CASGFEFQETQYF. CDR3 DNA: TGTGCTAGTGGTTTCGAATTCCAAGAGACCCAGTACTTC.

This chain uses TRBV4-3 with TRBJ2-1; 8 bases are shared with TRBD1. V dropped 4 bases and J dropped 4; count of bases not matched to a gene: 6. The CDR3 sequence is 15 residues long. Germline CDR1 LGHNA, CDR2 YSLEER. The CDR3 DNA sequence: TGCGCCAGCAGCCGTACGCAGGGGGCTTACAATGAGCAGTTCTTC. Its translation is CASSRTQGAYNEQFF.

In its sample, this clonotype was seen many times. V is TRBV11-2 and J is TRBJ2-1; no clear D. The CDR3 is made up of 11 amino acids. The ends were cut back, 5 bases at V and 9 bases at J, with 8 bases in the middle. The germline CDR1 and CDR2 sequences are SGHAT and FQNNGV. The CDR3 DNA follows: TGTGCCAGCAGCCCCGCCGTTGAGCAGTTCTTC. Protein sequence: CASSPAVEQFF.

This clonotype was seen more than once but under ten times. This rearrangement joins TRBV9 to TRBJ2-5, with D uncertain. This CDR3 contains 15 residues. Per the germline V gene, CDR1 is SGDLS and CDR2 is YYNGEE. Trimming took off 0 bases at V and 2 bases at J, with 11 bases between the two ends. CDR3 sequence (DNA): TGTGCCAGCAGCGTAGCGCTAGACATACAAGAGACCCAGTACTTC. As protein: CASSVALDIQETQYF.

The rearrangement links TRBV19 to TRBJ2-5; 8 bases fit TRBD1. CDR1 LNHDA and CDR2 SQIVND come from the germline V gene (reference sequence). This CDR3 is 13 amino acids long. The V gene end was trimmed by 9 bases and the J gene end by 1 base; junction bases not matched to a gene: 4. This CDR3 reads CASAGQAQETQYF. In nucleotides, the CDR3 is TGTGCCAGCGCGGGACAGGCCCAAGAGACCCAGTACTTC.

This clonotype was recorded many times. This chain links TRBV7-8 with TRBJ1-2, with D maybe TRBD1 (6 bases). Trimming stripped 3 bases from V and 0 bases from J, with 20 bases between. The germline V gene has CDR1 SGHVS and CDR2 FQNEAQ. CDR3 size: 18 residues. CDR3 sequence: CASSFRGRGPHTNYGYTF. The CDR3 nucleotides are TGTGCCAGCAGCTTTCGGGGCAGGGGTCCCCACACTAACTATGGCTACACCTTC.

This chain connects TRBV20-1 to TRBJ1-3; TRBD1 aligns across 9 bases. J gave up 2 bases and V 6 bases, and 5 bases lay outside the gene matches. The germline gives CDR1 DFQATT, CDR2 SNEGSKA (reference sequence). The CDR3 consists of 14 residues. The CDR3 loop reads CSAPDRGAGNTIYF. CDR3 bases: TGCAGTGCCCCCGACAGGGGGGCTGGAAACACCATATATTTT.

This clonotype was observed at least ten times. The V gene is TRBV12-3 or TRBV12-4, the J gene TRBJ2-3, with 11 bases matching TRBD1. The CDR3 has 14 amino acids. The V and J ends lost 4 bases and 5 bases, in that order; junction bases with no gene match: 2. The CDR3 protein is CASSYGTGGDTQYF. In DNA, the CDR3 is TGTGCCAGCAGTTACGGGACAGGGGGAGATACGCAGTATTTT.

There are many counts of this clonotype. V usage is TRBV7-6 and J usage is TRBJ2-2; 7 bases match TRBD2. The CDR3 sequence is 15 residues long. V trimming: 5 bases; J trimming: 0 bases; junction bases outside the gene matches: 3. Germline V gene sequence: CDR1 SGHVS, CDR2 FNYEAQ. This CDR3 is CASSLLATNTGELFF. In nucleotides, the CDR3 is TGTGCCAGCAGCCTACTAGCGACGAACACCGGGGAGCTGTTTTTT. The whole variable domain, remainder taken from reference TRBV7-6 and TRBJ2-2, is GAGVSQSPRYKVTKRGQDVALRCDPISGHVSLYWYRQALGQGPEFLTYFNYEAQQDKSGLPNDRFSAERPEGSISTLTIQRTEQRDSAMYRCASSLLATNTGELFFGEGSRLTVL.

This clonotype came up once. V gene TRBV6-5 combines with J gene TRBJ2-3, with D maybe TRBD1 (6 bases). Trimming stripped 2 bases from V and 5 bases from J, with 20 bases between. In germline, CDR1 is MNHEY, CDR2 SVGAGI. The CDR3 covers 17 residues. The chain's CDR3 is CASSYRTTGWSGDTQYF. The CDR3 nucleotides are TGTGCCAGCAGTTACCGAACAACAGGGTGGAGTGGAGATACGCAGTATTTT.

The chain links TRBV4-2 to TRBJ2-7, with 9 bases matching TRBD1. V was pared by 0 bases and J by 2 bases, with 5 bases of the junction left unmatched. Germline-derived CDR1 and CDR2 are LGHNA and YNFKEQ. This CDR3 has 16 residues. CDR3 amino acids: CASSQDRGQGAYEQYF. As DNA, the CDR3 is TGTGCCAGCAGCCAAGATAGGGGACAGGGTGCCTACGAGCAGTACTTC.

The chain joins TRBV5-4 to TRBJ1-5; 7 positions match TRBD1. CDR1 is SGHNT and CDR2 is YYREEE in the germline V gene (reference sequence). This CDR3 has 15 amino acids. Trimming removed 4 bases from V and 5 bases from J; junction bases left unmatched: 9. The CDR3 here is CASSQDDRADQPQHF. The CDR3, as DNA: TGTGCCAGCAGCCAAGACGACAGGGCGGATCAGCCCCAGCATTTT.

This clonotype was seen only a few times. The chain links TRBV7-6 to TRBJ2-7; no clear D gene. The CDR3 is 14 amino acids. Germline V CDR1 and CDR2: SGHVS, FNYEAQ. Trimming cost V 5 bases and J 5 bases, with 16 bases left between them. CDR3 amino acids: CASSPRNSPDEQYF. The CDR3 coding sequence is TGTGCCAGCAGCCCCCGGAACTCCCCTGACGAGCAGTACTTC.

The V call is TRBV4-1, the J call TRBJ1-2, with D perhaps matching TRBD1 (6 bases). This CDR3 contains 15 residues. Trimming took off 3 bases at V and 2 bases at J, with 13 bases between the two ends. Germline-derived CDR1 and CDR2 are MGHRA and YSYEKL. The CDR3 DNA reads TGCGCCAGCAGCCACCAAGCCAGGGGCAACTATGGCTACACCTTC. It encodes CASSHQARGNYGYTF.

This clonotype was seen many times. This rearrangement joins TRBV7-2 to TRBJ1-2, with 10 nucleotides matching TRBD1. V dropped 5 bases and J dropped 0; count of bases not matched to a gene: 6. Germline CDR1 is SGHTA and CDR2 is FQGNSA. This CDR3 contains 16 residues. CDR3 bases: TGTGCCAGCAGCGCGGGACAGGGGTTCACTAACTATGGCTACACCTTC. This codes for CASSAGQGFTNYGYTF.

This clonotype showed up many times. The CDR3 DNA reads TGTGCCAGCAGGGTGGGACAGAACTACGAGCAGTACTTC. Its protein is CASRVGQNYEQYF. The chain has TRBV12-3 or TRBV12-4 and TRBJ2-7; 7 bases match TRBD1. J gave up 3 bases and V 6 bases, and 5 bases lay outside the gene matches. The CDR3 is 13 amino acids.

As regards this clonotype: This may arise from a read error, as a much more abundant clone is one base away. The chain employs TRBV7-2 and TRBJ2-7; D is ambiguous. CDR3 length: 15 amino acids. In germline, CDR1 is SGHTA, CDR2 FQGNSA. DNA of the CDR3: TGTGCCAGCAGCCTAAGCGCAAGTAGCTCCTACGAGCAGCACTTC. Translation: CASSLSASSSYEQHF.

The chain joins TRBV7-2 to TRBJ2-1; TRBD2 aligns across 15 bases. The CDR3 has 17 residues. Germline CDR1 reads SGHTA; CDR2 reads FQGNSA. J lost 0 bases, V lost 7 bases, and 4 bases had no gene match. The CDR3: CASTGTSGRPSYNEQFF. CDR3 sequence (DNA): TGTGCCAGCACCGGGACTAGCGGGAGGCCCTCCTACAATGAGCAGTTCTTC.

This clonotype was seen a few times. The J gene is TRBJ1-4, the V gene TRBV12-3 or TRBV12-4; 7 nucleotides match TRBD1. V lost 5 bases, J lost 4 bases, and 4 bases stayed unmatched. This CDR3 is 14 amino acids long. Here the CDR3 DNA reads TGTGCCAGCAGTCGGGACAGTATTAATGAAAAACTGTTTTTT. Translated: CASSRDSINEKLFF.

This chain links TRBV7-8 with TRBJ2-7, with 8 bases lining up with TRBD2. The J segment lost 2 bases and the V segment lost 5 bases, leaving 11 bases of the junction unmatched. The CDR3 loop spans 16 amino acids. Germline CDR1 is SGHVS and CDR2 is FQNEAQ. In DNA, the CDR3 is TGTGCCAGCAGCCCTTACCGGGGGGGGAGCCCCTACGAGCAGTACTTC. It specifies CASSPYRGGSPYEQYF.

This clonotype has at least ten counts. The chain employs TRBV7-3 and TRBJ2-1; D is perhaps TRBD2 (7 bases). This CDR3 is built from 13 residues. The germline V gene has CDR1 SGHTA and CDR2 FQGTGA. V lost 5 bases and J lost 7, with 12 bases in between. CDR3 residues: CASSPRGGNEQFF. The CDR3 DNA is TGTGCCAGCAGCCCTAGGGGGGGTAATGAGCAGTTCTTC.

The chain joins TRBV30 to TRBJ2-7; 7 bases fit TRBD1. The CDR3 contains 12 residues. With V trimmed by 5 bases and J by 4 bases, 5 bases remained unmatched. The germline CDR1 and CDR2 sequences are GTSNPN and SVGIG (reference sequence). Here the CDR3 DNA reads TGTGCCTGGCGAACAGGGGTATACGAGCAGTACTTC. It yields the protein CAWRTGVYEQYF. Combining the CDR3 with reference TRBV30 and TRBJ2-7 gives the whole variable domain SQTIHQWPATLVQPVGSPLSLECTVEGTSNPNLYWYRQAAGRGLQLLFYSVGIGQISSEVPQNLSASRPQDRQFILSSKKLLLSDSGFYLCAWRTGVYEQYFGPGTRLTVT.

This clonotype occurred a few times. The chain recombines TRBV6-1 with TRBJ2-7, with 15 positions matching TRBD2. The CDR3 spans 17 residues. V was pared by 5 bases and J by 6 bases, with 11 bases of the junction left unmatched. CDR1 is MNHNS, CDR2 SASEGT, per germline. Written as DNA, the CDR3 is TGTGCCAGCAGTCGAGGGACTAGCGGGAGGCCCGCCGGCGAGCAGTACTTC. Protein product: CASSRGTSGRPAGEQYF.